These T cell receptor beta chains were read from a single sample in a study of cytomegalovirus exposure and HLA in healthy donors. The table came from immunoSEQ multiplex PCR; TCRdb's copy has only in-frame clones and leaves some out. Here the sample spans some 200,000 clones, approximately 70% being singletons. Material: PBMCs. The source of these receptors is a man between 40 and 49 years old in good health and CMV-seropositive. Each CDR3 is given with its conserved first and last residue. D genes are given only for firm matches. Some rows mark clone size as missing; the rest say once, few, many or name a class of expanded clone.

len,abundance,d_gene,v_gene,j_gene,CDR3nt,CDR3aa
17,-,-,TRBV7-9,TRBJ1-1,TGTGCCAGCAGCTCCTCTGCTACAGGGACCCCGTACACTGAAGCTTTCTTT,CASSSSATGTPYTEAFF
14,-,-,TRBV18,TRBJ2-1,TGTGCCAGCTCTATTCGGCAGGATAGCAATGAGCAGTTCTTC,CASSIRQDSNEQFF
13,few,-,TRBV19,TRBJ2-5,TGTGCCAGTAGTATAGGTCGCGGGGAGACCCAGTACTTC,CASSIGRGETQYF
17,-,-,TRBV7-8,TRBJ1-2,TGTGCCAGCAGCTTAGCGAGGCAGGGGAATAGTCGTAGGGGCTACACCTTC,CASSLARQGNSRRGYTF
15,-,-,TRBV4-3,TRBJ2-7,TGCGCCAGCAGCCAAGATTCTCCATCCCTATACGAGCAGTACTTC,CASSQDSPSLYEQYF
14,-,-,TRBV19,TRBJ1-4,TGTGCCAGTAGTCACGGGAGGGCTAATGAAAAACTGTTTTTT,CASSHGRANEKLFF
15,few,TRBD1,TRBV7-9,TRBJ2-7,TGTGCCAGCAGCTTAGACGCAGGGGGACCTTACGAGCAGTACTTC,CASSLDAGGPYEQYF
15,-,-,TRBV28,TRBJ1-1,TGTGCCAGCAGTCCTACGACAGTCATGAACACTGAAGCTTTCTTT,CASSPTTVMNTEAFF
16,-,TRBD2,TRBV15,TRBJ2-3,TGTGCCACCAGCAGAGAAGGCGGGGGGCCGACAGATACGCAGTATTTT,CATSREGGGPTDTQYF
14,few,-,TRBV6-6,TRBJ1-1,TGTGCCAGCAGTTACGGAGAATTGAACACTGAAGCTTTCTTT,CASSYGELNTEAFF
17,-,TRBD1,TRBV7-7,TRBJ2-2,TGTGCCAGCAGCAAAACGTCCGGGACAGGGGTGACCGGGGAGCTGTTTTTT,CASSKTSGTGVTGELFF
14,-,TRBD1,TRBV18,TRBJ1-1,TGTGCCAGCTCGCGTCTGACAGGGTCACCTGAAGCTTTCTTT,CASSRLTGSPEAFF
15,-,TRBD2,TRBV6-5,TRBJ2-3,TGTGCCAGCAGTCCCCGCGGACTAGCTGGGGATACGCAGTATTTT,CASSPRGLAGDTQYF
14,-,-,TRBV9,TRBJ2-3,TGTGCCAGCAGCGTAGCGGGGGTCACAGATACGCAGTATTTT,CASSVAGVTDTQYF
14,-,-,TRBV4-1,TRBJ2-7,TGCGCCAGCAGCCAATATTCACTTGAAAACGAGCAGTACTTC,CASSQYSLENEQYF
13,few,-,TRBV7-3,TRBJ2-1,TGTGCCAGCAGCTTACATAGCCGCGGTGAGCAGTTCTTC,CASSLHSRGEQFF
15,few,TRBD1,TRBV2,TRBJ1-1,TGTGCCAGCAGACAGGGGTTATCGCTCTACGCTGAAGCTTTCTTT,CASRQGLSLYAEAFF